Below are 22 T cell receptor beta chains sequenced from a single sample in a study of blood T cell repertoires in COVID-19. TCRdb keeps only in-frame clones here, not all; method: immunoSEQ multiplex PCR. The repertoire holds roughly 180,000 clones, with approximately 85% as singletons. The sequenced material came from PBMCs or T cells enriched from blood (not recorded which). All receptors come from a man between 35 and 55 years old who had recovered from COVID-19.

The CDR3 sequence: CAISGWRRAGYGYTF. The DNA for the CDR3 is TGTGCCATCAGTGGCTGGAGGAGGGCGGGCTATGGCTACACCTTC. This chain uses TRBV10-3 with TRBJ1-2, with D unresolved. The CDR3 is 15 residues long. The V gene lost 4 bases and the J gene lost 4 bases, with 16 bases spanning the gap. CDR1 is ENHRY, CDR2 SYGVKD, per germline.

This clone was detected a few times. CDR3 sequence reads: CATSRDQGLGTEAFF. CDR3 sequence (DNA): TGTGCCACCAGCAGAGATCAGGGGCTGGGCACTGAAGCTTTCTTT. This chain uses TRBV15 with TRBJ1-1; a possible D gene is TRBD1 (6 bases). CDR3 length: 15 amino acids. Germline CDR1 is LNHNV and CDR2 is YYDKDF (reference sequence). Trimming took off 0 bases at V and 4 bases at J, with 12 bases between the two ends.

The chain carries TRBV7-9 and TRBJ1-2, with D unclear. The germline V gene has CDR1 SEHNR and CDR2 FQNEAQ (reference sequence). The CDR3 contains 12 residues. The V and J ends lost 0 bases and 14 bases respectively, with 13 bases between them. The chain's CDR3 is CASSLAQLYLTF. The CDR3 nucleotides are TGTGCCAGCAGCTTAGCGCAACTCTACCTGACCTTC.

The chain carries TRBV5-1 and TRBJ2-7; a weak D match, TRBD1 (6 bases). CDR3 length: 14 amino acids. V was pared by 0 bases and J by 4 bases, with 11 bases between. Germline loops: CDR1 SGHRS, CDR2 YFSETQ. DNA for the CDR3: TGCGCCAGCAGCTTGGCTCAGGGGTCGTACGAGCAGTACTTC. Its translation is CASSLAQGSYEQYF.

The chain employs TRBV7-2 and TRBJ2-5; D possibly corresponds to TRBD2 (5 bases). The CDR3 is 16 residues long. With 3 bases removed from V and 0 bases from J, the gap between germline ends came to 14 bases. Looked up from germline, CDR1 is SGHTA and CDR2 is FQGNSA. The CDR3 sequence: CASSFKAGMYQETQYF. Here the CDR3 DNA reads TGTGCCAGCAGCTTCAAGGCGGGCATGTACCAAGAGACCCAGTACTTC.

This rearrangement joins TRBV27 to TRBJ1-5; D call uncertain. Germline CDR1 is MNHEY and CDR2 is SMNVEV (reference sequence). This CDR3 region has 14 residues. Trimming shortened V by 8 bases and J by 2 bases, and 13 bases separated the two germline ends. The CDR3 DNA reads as TGTGCCAGCCTAAAACGGCGGGGCAATCAGCCCCAGCATTTT. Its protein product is CASLKRRGNQPQHF.

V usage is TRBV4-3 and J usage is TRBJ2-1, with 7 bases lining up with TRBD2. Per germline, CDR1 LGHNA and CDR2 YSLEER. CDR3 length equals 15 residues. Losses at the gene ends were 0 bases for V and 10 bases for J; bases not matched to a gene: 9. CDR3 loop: CASSQDRAGSWEQFF. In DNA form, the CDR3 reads TGCGCCAGCAGCCAAGATCGAGCGGGGTCATGGGAGCAGTTCTTC.

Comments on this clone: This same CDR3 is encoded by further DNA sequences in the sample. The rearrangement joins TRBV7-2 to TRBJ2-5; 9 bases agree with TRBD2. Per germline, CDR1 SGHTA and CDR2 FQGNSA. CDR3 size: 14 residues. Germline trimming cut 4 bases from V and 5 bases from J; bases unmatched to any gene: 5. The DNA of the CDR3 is TGTGCCAGCAGCTCCGGACTAGCGAGGGAGACCCAGTACTTC. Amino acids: CASSSGLARETQYF.

The CDR3 reads CASRLTGTSDLYNEQFF. The CDR3 DNA reads as TGTGCCAGCAGGTTGACCGGGACTAGCGATCTCTACAATGAGCAGTTCTTC. V is TRBV5-6 and J is TRBJ2-1, with 10 bases that match TRBD2. The CDR3 sequence is 17 residues long. The germline gives CDR1 SGHDT, CDR2 YYEEEE. V was clipped by 5 bases and J by 3 bases; unmatched bases: 11.

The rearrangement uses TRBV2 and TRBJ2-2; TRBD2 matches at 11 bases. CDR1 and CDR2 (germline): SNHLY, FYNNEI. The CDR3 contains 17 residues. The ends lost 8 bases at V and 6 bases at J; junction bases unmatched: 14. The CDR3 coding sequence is TGTGCCAGCGGGGGTGATACTAGCGGGAGAATCTCCGGGGAGCTGTTTTTT. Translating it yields CASGGDTSGRISGELFF.

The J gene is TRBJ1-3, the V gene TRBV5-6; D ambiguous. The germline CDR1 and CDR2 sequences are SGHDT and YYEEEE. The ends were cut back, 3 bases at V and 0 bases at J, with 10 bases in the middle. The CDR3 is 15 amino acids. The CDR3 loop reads CASSSDPASGNTIYF. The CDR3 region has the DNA TGTGCCAGCAGCTCAGATCCCGCCTCTGGAAACACCATATATTTT.

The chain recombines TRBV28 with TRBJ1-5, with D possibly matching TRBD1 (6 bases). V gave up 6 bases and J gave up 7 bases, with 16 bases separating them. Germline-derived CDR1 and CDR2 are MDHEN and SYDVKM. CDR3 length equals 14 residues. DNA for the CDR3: TGTGCCAGCAGAAAATACAGGGATGGCCAGCCCCAGCATTTT. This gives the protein CASRKYRDGQPQHF.

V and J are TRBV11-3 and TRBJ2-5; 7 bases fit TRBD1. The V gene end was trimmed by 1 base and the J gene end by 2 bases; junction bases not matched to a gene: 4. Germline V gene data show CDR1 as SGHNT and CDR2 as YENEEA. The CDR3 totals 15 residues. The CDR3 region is CASSLGQGEQETQYF. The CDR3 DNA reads TGTGCCAGCAGCTTAGGACAGGGAGAACAAGAGACCCAGTACTTC.

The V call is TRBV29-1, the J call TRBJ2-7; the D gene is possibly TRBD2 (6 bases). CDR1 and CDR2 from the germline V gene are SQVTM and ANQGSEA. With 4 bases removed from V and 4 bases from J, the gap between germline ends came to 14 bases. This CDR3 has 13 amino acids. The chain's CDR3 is CSVVREGMYEQYF. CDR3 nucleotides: TGCAGCGTTGTGCGGGAAGGGATGTACGAGCAGTACTTC.

Here the CDR3 reads CASHRGGWDTEAFF. CDR3 in DNA: TGTGCCAGTCACCGTGGGGGGTGGGACACTGAAGCTTTCTTT. The V and J genes are TRBV19 and TRBJ1-1; perhaps TRBD1 as D (5 bases). Germline CDR1 reads LNHDA; CDR2 reads SQIVND (reference sequence). V lost 8 bases and J lost 3, with 16 bases in between. This CDR3 is built from 14 residues. Complete variable domain (other parts from reference TRBV19 and TRBJ1-1): DGGITQSPKYLFRKEGQNVTLSCEQNLNHDAMYWYRQDPGQGLRLIYYSQIVNDFQKGDIAEGYSVSREKKESFPLTVTSAQKNPTAFYLCASHRGGWDTEAFFGQGTRLTVV.

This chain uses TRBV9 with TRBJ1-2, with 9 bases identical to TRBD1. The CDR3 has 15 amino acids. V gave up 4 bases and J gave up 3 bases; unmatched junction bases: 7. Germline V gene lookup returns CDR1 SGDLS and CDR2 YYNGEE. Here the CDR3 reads CASSFWDREDYGYTF. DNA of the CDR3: TGTGCCAGCAGCTTCTGGGACAGGGAGGACTATGGCTACACCTTC.

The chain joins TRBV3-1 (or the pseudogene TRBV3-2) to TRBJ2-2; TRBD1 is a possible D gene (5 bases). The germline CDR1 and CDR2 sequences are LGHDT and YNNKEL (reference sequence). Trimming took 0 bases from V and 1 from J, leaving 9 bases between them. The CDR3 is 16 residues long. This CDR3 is CASSQEGQGNTGELFF. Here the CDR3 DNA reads TGTGCCAGCAGCCAAGAGGGGCAGGGGAACACCGGGGAGCTGTTTTTT.

In nucleotides, the CDR3 is TGTGCCAGCAGCTTGGACGGGTACGAGGGTAACACTGAAGCTTTCTTT. Protein: CASSLDGYEGNTEAFF. The V call is TRBV5-4, the J call TRBJ1-1; D is ambiguous. The CDR3 consists of 16 residues. The V end lost 0 bases, the J end lost 2 bases, and 14 bases lay between the germline ends. The germline CDR1 and CDR2 sequences are SGHNT and YYREEE (reference sequence).

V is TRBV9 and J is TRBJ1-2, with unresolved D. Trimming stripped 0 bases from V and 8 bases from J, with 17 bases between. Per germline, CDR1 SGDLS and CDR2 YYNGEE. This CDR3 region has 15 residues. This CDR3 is CASSVGVSPREGYTF. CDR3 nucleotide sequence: TGTGCCAGCAGCGTAGGGGTCTCCCCGAGGGAGGGCTACACCTTC.

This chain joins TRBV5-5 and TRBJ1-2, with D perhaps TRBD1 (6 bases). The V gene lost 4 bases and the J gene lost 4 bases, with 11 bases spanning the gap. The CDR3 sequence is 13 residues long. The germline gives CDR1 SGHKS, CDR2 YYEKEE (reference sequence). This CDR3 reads CASSQTGSYGYTF. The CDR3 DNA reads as TGTGCCAGCAGCCAAACAGGGTCCTATGGCTACACCTTC.

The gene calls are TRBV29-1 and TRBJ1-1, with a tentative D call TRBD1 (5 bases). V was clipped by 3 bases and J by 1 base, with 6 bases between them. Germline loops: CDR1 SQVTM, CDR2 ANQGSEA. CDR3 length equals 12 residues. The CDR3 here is CSVEGRNTEAFF. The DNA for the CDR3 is TGCAGCGTTGAGGGGCGGAACACTGAAGCTTTCTTT.

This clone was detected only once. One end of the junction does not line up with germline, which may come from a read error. The CDR3 region has the DNA TGTGCCAGCAGCGAAGGGGGCGCGACCACTGAAGCTTTCTTT. It translates to CASSEGGATTEAFF. This chain joins TRBV2 and TRBJ1-1, with 7 bases identical to TRBD1. The CDR3 contains 14 residues. Germline V gene sequence: CDR1 SNHLY, CDR2 FYNNEI. Looking up the rest from reference TRBV2 and TRBJ1-1 gives the full variable domain: EPEVTQTPSHQVTQMGQEVILRCVPISNHLYFYWYRQILGQKVEFLVSFYNNEISEKSEIFDDQFSVERPDGSNFTLKIRSTKLEDSAMYFCASSEGGATTEAFFGQGTRLTVV.